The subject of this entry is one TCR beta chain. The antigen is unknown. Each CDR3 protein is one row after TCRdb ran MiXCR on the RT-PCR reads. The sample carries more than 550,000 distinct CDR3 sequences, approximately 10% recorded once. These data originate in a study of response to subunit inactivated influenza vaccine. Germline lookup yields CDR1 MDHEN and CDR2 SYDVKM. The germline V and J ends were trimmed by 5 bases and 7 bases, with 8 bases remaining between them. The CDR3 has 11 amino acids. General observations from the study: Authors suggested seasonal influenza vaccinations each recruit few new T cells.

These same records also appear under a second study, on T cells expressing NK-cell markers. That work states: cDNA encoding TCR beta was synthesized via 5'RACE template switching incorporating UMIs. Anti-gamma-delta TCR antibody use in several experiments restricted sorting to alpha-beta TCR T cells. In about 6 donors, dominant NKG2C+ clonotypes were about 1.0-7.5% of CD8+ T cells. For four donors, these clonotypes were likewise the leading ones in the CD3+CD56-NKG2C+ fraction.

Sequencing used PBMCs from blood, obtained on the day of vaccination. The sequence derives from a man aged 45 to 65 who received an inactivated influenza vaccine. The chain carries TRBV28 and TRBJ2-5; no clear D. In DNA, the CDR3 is TGTGCCAGCAGTCCCGTGGGGACCCAGTACTTC. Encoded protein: CASSPVGTQYF.